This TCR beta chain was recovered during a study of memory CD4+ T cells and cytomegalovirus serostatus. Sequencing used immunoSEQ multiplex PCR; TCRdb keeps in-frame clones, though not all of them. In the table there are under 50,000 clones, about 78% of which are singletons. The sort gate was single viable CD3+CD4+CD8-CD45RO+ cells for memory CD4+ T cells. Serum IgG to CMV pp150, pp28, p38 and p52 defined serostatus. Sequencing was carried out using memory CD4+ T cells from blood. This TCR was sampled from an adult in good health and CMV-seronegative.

CDR3 sequence: CASSLLPQGSYNEQFF. The DNA for the CDR3 is TGCGCCAGCAGCTTGTTACCCCAGGGCTCTTACAATGAGCAGTTCTTC. The chain combines TRBV5-1 with TRBJ2-1; possible D gene TRBD1, 5 bases. The length of the CDR3 is 16 residues. The V and J ends lost 1 base and 4 bases respectively, with 15 bases between them. Per the germline V gene, CDR1 is SGHRS and CDR2 is YFSETQ.